Reported below is one T cell receptor (beta chain). As yet, its antigen is unknown. Random hexamers primed reverse transcription of about 0.45 to 1 ug RNA. A single record per CDR3 protein comes from TCRdb applying MiXCR to the immunoSEQ multiplex PCR reads. The sample lists hundreds of thousands of distinct CDR3 sequences, 80% to 95% occurring once. These data come from a study of CD8 T cells in Susac syndrome. Sequencing of TCR beta, carried out with a high-throughput approach, was applied to CD8+ and CD4+ T cells from the blood. The study used treatment-naive patients who had stable or active relapsing-remitting disease as multiple sclerosis controls. Isolation of CD8+ and CD4+ T cells was performed negatively, whereas enrichment of TEMRA cells was done by FACS. V was pared by 3 bases and J by 1 base, with 6 bases of the junction left unmatched. CDR3 length equals 16 residues. Germline V gives CDR1 ENHRY, CDR2 SYGVKD.

Study-level results: The TCR sequencing and HLA analysis in the study involved a relatively small number of individuals, as the study acknowledged.

The sample consisted of CD4+ T cells from PBMCs. This clonotype was sampled from a human donor with multiple sclerosis. The V and J genes are TRBV10-3 and TRBJ2-7; TRBD1 aligns across 10 bases. CDR3 sequence reads: CAISDPGQGTSYEQYV. The CDR3 DNA reads as TGTGCCATCAGTGATCCGGGACAGGGGACTTCCTACGAGCAGTACGTC.